The present T cell receptor beta chain was sequenced within a study of blood T cell repertoires in COVID-19. Study at large: Whether acute or convalescent, the COVID-19 samples came from the United States, Italy and Spain. Sample material is recorded as cDNA or gDNA derived from T cells, B-cell-depleted T cells, or PBMCs.

Study processing details: Scientists estimated how many nucleated cells there were by amplifying reference gene primers. The table came from immunoSEQ multiplex PCR; TCRdb's copy has only in-frame clones and leaves some out. V and J calls and clone size are as listed in that table; D and trimming were resolved from the DNA. The profile shows approximately 120,000 clones, 84% of them singletons. The CDR3 spans 16 residues. V lost 0 bases and J 7 bases, leaving 13 bases between the germline ends. Germline V gene lookup returns CDR1 LGHNA and CDR2 YNFKEQ. The chain recombines TRBV4-2 with TRBJ1-6; D not certain. The TCR was taken from a human donor in a cohort sampled during active COVID-19. The material sequenced was peripheral blood. The CDR3, as DNA: TGTGCCAGCAGCCAAGAAGTCCGGGGTTACAATTCACCCCTCCACTTT. Protein product: CASSQEVRGYNSPLHF.